These 23 T cell receptor beta chains share one sample of origin, sequenced in a study of T cell responses to AZD1222 COVID-19 vaccine. Generated by immunoSEQ multiplex PCR, the TCRdb table keeps only in-frame clones and is missing some. The sample includes roughly 91,000 clones, roughly 87% of them seen just once. Specimen: peripheral blood, collected on day 0 of AZD1222 vaccination. Every receptor here comes from an adult in good health.

The chain links TRBV30 to TRBJ1-1; maybe TRBD1 (5 bases). The V end lost 8 bases, the J end lost 1 base, and 17 bases lay between the germline ends. Germline V lookup: CDR1 GTSNPN, CDR2 SVGIG (reference sequence). This CDR3 comprises 14 residues. This CDR3 is CALSPWGGNTEAFF. Here the CDR3 DNA reads TGTGCCCTCTCACCCTGGGGGGGGAACACTGAAGCTTTCTTT.

J is TRBJ2-3 and V is TRBV11-3; D not resolved. V lost 1 base and J lost 2, with 10 bases in between. Germline-derived CDR1 and CDR2 are SGHNT and YENEEA. This CDR3 comprises 15 residues. The CDR3 coding sequence is TGTGCCAGCAGCTTAGGAGGCGGATACACAGATACGCAGTATTTT. It translates to CASSLGGGYTDTQYF.

In DNA form, the CDR3 reads TGCAGTGCCAGTGAAGCGGAGAGCACAGATACGCAGTATTTT. As protein: CSASEAESTDTQYF. The chain couples TRBV20-1 to TRBJ2-3; D may be TRBD2 (5 bases). Germline CDR1 is DFQATT and CDR2 is SNEGSKA (reference sequence). The CDR3 is made up of 14 amino acids. V lost 6 bases and J lost 0, with 13 bases in between.

This rearrangement joins TRBV5-1 to TRBJ2-5; D gene unclear. Germline CDR1 SGHRS, CDR2 YFSETQ. The V end lost 7 bases, the J end lost 3 bases, and 13 bases lay between the germline ends. The CDR3 runs 13 residues. CDR3 loop: CASRWTDEETQYF. CDR3 nucleotide sequence: TGCGCCAGCCGGTGGACCGACGAAGAGACCCAGTACTTC.

The chain joins TRBV5-1 to TRBJ2-5; the match to TRBD1 covers 7 bases. The CDR3 consists of 16 residues. CDR1 is SGHRS and CDR2 is YFSETQ in the germline V gene. V shed 3 bases, J shed 2 bases, and the junction held 10 bases outside the gene matches. CDR3 residues: CASSSGTAYNQETQYF. In DNA form, the CDR3 reads TGCGCCAGCAGCTCCGGGACAGCCTACAATCAAGAGACCCAGTACTTC.

The chain has TRBV5-1 and TRBJ1-2; D not certain. This CDR3 is built from 14 residues. CDR1 SGHRS and CDR2 YFSETQ come from the germline V gene. The V end was cut by 7 bases, the J end by 4 bases, with 17 bases between. CDR3 nucleotide sequence: TGCGCCAGCCGGCTACTGGCAGGCTCCTATGGCTACACCTTC. Residues: CASRLLAGSYGYTF.

Comment on this clone: One base away lies a much larger clone, so this may be a sequencing read error. The chain employs TRBV5-5 and TRBJ2-3, with D unresolved. This CDR3 has 13 residues. The germline V and J ends were trimmed by 0 bases and 3 bases, with 5 bases remaining between them. CDR1 and CDR2 from the germline V gene are SGHKS and YYEKEE (reference sequence). CDR3 amino acids: CASSLDWTDTQYF. CDR3 DNA sequence: TGTGCCAGCAGCTTGGATTGGACAGATACGCAGTATTTT.

This CDR3 reads CASSQRGQFNYGYTF. In DNA, the CDR3 is TGTGCCAGCAGCCAACGCGGACAGTTTAACTATGGCTACACCTTC. The chain recombines TRBV16 with TRBJ1-2, with a possible D match to TRBD1 (6 bases). Germline V gene sequence: CDR1 KGHSY, CDR2 FQNENV. The germline V and J ends were trimmed by 2 bases and 1 base, with 11 bases remaining between them. The CDR3 runs 15 residues.

As to this clone: The same CDR3 is also encoded by other DNA sequences in this sample. The V call is TRBV3-1 (or the pseudogene TRBV3-2), the J call TRBJ1-5; D remains unclear. The germline V gene encodes CDR1 LGHDT and CDR2 YNNKEL (reference sequence). V was clipped by 1 base and J by 7 bases, with 5 bases between them. This CDR3 has 12 residues. CDR3 DNA: TGTGCCAGCAGCCAAGGTGAGCAGCCCCAGCATTTT. This codes for CASSQGEQPQHF.

The chain has TRBV15 and TRBJ1-2; D is undetermined. This CDR3 spans 16 amino acids. The V and J ends lost 0 bases and 0 bases respectively, with 11 bases between them. CDR1 is LNHNV, CDR2 YYDKDF, per germline (reference sequence). CDR3 sequence (DNA): TGTGCCACCAGCAGAGATCGGACCGCGGCTAACTATGGCTACACCTTC. Translating it yields CATSRDRTAANYGYTF.

V is TRBV18 and J is TRBJ1-1; 7 bases map to TRBD1. The CDR3 contains 13 residues. Looked up from germline, CDR1 is KGHSH and CDR2 is LQKENI. V gave up 7 bases and J gave up 1 base; unmatched junction bases: 3. This CDR3 is CASFPGGNTEAFF. The CDR3 DNA follows: TGTGCCAGCTTCCCAGGGGGGAACACTGAAGCTTTCTTT.

The chain employs TRBV11-3 and TRBJ2-2; D remains unclear. CDR3 length equals 14 residues. Deletions cut 5 bases from V and 1 base from J, with 8 bases between. Germline lookup yields CDR1 SGHNT and CDR2 YENEEA. The CDR3 loop is CASSPGLNTGELFF. The CDR3 bases are TGTGCCAGCAGCCCCGGATTGAACACCGGGGAGCTGTTTTTT.

The chain has TRBV10-3 and TRBJ1-2; 11 positions agree with TRBD1. Germline V gene lookup returns CDR1 ENHRY and CDR2 SYGVKD. The V gene end was trimmed by 11 bases and the J gene end by 3 bases; junction bases not matched to a gene: 14. CDR3 length: 16 residues. The CDR3 loop is CAATGGQGASDYGYTF. The CDR3 DNA reads as TGTGCCGCTACCGGCGGACAGGGGGCGAGTGACTATGGCTACACCTTC.

CDR3 coding DNA: TGCGCCAGCAGCCAAGAAAGAGTAGCGGGAGGGCAACTGTACGTC. The encoded protein is CASSQERVAGGQLYV. This chain links TRBV4-3 with TRBJ2-7; 11 bases agree with TRBD2. The CDR3 consists of 15 residues. After removal of 0 bases from V and 12 bases from J, the junction contained 10 bases not matched to a gene. Germline V gives CDR1 LGHNA, CDR2 YSLEER.

This rearrangement joins TRBV5-1 to TRBJ2-1, with 12 bases that match TRBD2. The junction had 13 bases not matched to a gene; V was cut back by 4 bases and J by 8 bases. The CDR3 length is 17 residues. Germline V lookup: CDR1 SGHRS, CDR2 YFSETQ. Here the CDR3 DNA reads TGCGCCAGCAGCACCTTCCTAGCGGGGGGGGACTATCATGAGCAGTTCTTC. It is translated as CASSTFLAGGDYHEQFF.

V gene TRBV23-1 combines with J gene TRBJ2-1; a possible D gene is TRBD1 (6 bases). TRBV23-1 is labeled an ORF, and its function is uncertain. V was shortened by 9 bases and J by 7 bases, with 22 bases between the two germline ends. The CDR3 extends over 15 amino acids. The CDR3 reads CARGAAALVFNEQFF. For the CDR3, the DNA is TGCGCCAGGGGGGCTGCTGCACTAGTTTTTAATGAGCAGTTCTTC.

The chain employs TRBV19 and TRBJ2-2, with D perhaps matching TRBD1 (6 bases). The V end was cut by 0 bases, the J end by 5 bases, with 13 bases between. The CDR3 contains 16 residues. The germline V gene encodes CDR1 LNHDA and CDR2 SQIVND (reference sequence). CDR3 nucleotides: TGTGCCAGTAGTATAGAGGGACATAGTTTGACCGGGGAGCTGTTTTTT. Translating gives CASSIEGHSLTGELFF.

The V call is TRBV11-2, the J call TRBJ1-1; D may be TRBD1 (6 bases). Germline CDR1 reads SGHAT; CDR2 reads FQNNGV. V lost 5 bases, J lost 5 bases, and 15 bases lay in between. The CDR3 extends over 14 amino acids. The CDR3: CASSIPGARTEAFF. CDR3 bases: TGTGCCAGCAGCATCCCGGGGGCGCGGACTGAAGCTTTCTTT. Full variable domain (missing parts from reference TRBV11-2 and TRBJ1-1): EAGVAQSPRYKIIEKRQSVAFWCNPISGHATLYWYQQILGQGPKLLIQFQNNGVVDDSQLPKDRFSAERLKGVDSTLKIQPAKLEDSAVYLCASSIPGARTEAFFGQGTRLTVV.

This chain links TRBV2 with TRBJ2-5, with TRBD2 identical over 10 bases. The length of the CDR3 is 13 residues. The germline gives CDR1 SNHLY, CDR2 FYNNEI. The junction had 5 bases not matched to a gene; V was cut back by 10 bases and J by 3 bases. This chain's CDR3 is CAISLAGEETQYF. CDR3 nucleotide sequence: TGTGCCATCTCTCTAGCGGGGGAAGAGACCCAGTACTTC.

The chain carries TRBV5-4 and TRBJ1-1, with unresolved D. This CDR3 is 11 amino acids long. The germline V gene has CDR1 SGHNT and CDR2 YYREEE (reference sequence). V gave up 0 bases and J gave up 11 bases, with 8 bases separating them. The CDR3 DNA follows: TGTGCCAGCAGCTTGGGGGCTGCGGCTTTCTTT. Encoded protein: CASSLGAAAFF.

V and J are TRBV6-2 or TRBV6-3 and TRBJ1-2; D ambiguous. Germline CDR1 and CDR2: MNHEY and SVGEGT. The CDR3 is 13 amino acids. The germline V and J ends were trimmed by 4 bases and 2 bases, with 8 bases remaining between them. The CDR3 bases are TGTGCCAGCAGTTCACAGTTAAACTATGGCTACACCTTC. This gives the protein CASSSQLNYGYTF.

This chain connects TRBV9 to TRBJ2-1; D assignment may be TRBD1 or TRBD2 (5 bases each). Trimming left V 1 base short and J 4 bases short, with 12 bases between. Germline V CDR1 and CDR2: SGDLS, YYNGEE. The CDR3 contains 15 residues. The CDR3 DNA reads as TGTGCCAGCAGCGTATGGGGGACCTCTTACAATGAGCAGTTCTTC. Its protein product is CASSVWGTSYNEQFF.

This clone has only one observation. The chain uses TRBV7-9 and TRBJ1-2; 9 bases align to TRBD1. CDR3 length: 16 amino acids. Trimming cost V 1 base and J 3 bases; bases outside gene matches: 6. Germline values: CDR1 SEHNR, CDR2 FQNEAQ (reference sequence). The CDR3 sequence is CASSLGVTGGDYGYTF. The DNA of the CDR3 is TGTGCCAGCAGCTTAGGGGTTACAGGGGGCGACTATGGCTACACCTTC.